This T cell receptor beta chain was profiled in a study of cytomegalovirus exposure and HLA in healthy donors. Repertoires were generated with immunoSEQ multiplex PCR, while TCRdb's copy carries only in-frame clones and drops some. This sample has about 130,000 clones, with 89% found just once. Trimming left V 5 bases short and J 4 bases short, with 10 bases between. CDR1 LNHDA and CDR2 SQIVND come from the germline V gene (reference sequence). CDR3 size: 13 residues. The sequencing sample was made of PBMCs. This clonotype originated in a woman under 30 in good health and CMV-seronegative. The chain links TRBV19 to TRBJ2-3, with a possible D match to TRBD1 (5 bases). CDR3 protein: CASSPVGPDTQYF. The CDR3 bases are TGTGCCAGTAGTCCCGTGGGGCCAGATACGCAGTATTTT.